A single sample gave rise to the 8 T cell receptor beta chains below, sequenced in a study of beta chain features in type 1 diabetes. The whole isolated RNA underwent reverse transcription, so sequencing captured expressed TCRB transcripts. Clones were sequenced by immunoSEQ multiplex PCR, and TCRdb holds only the in-frame ones, with some missing. The sample has some 180,000 clones, about 13% seen once. Sequencing was performed on central memory CD4+ T cells from blood. The receptors stem from a woman under 30 in good health.

V usage is TRBV4-1 and J usage is TRBJ2-7, with 12 bases aligning to TRBD2. The CDR3 has 16 amino acids. CDR1 is MGHRA, CDR2 YSYEKL, per germline. V dropped 5 bases and J dropped 1; count of bases not matched to a gene: 6. Here the CDR3 reads CASSAWTSGASYEQYF. DNA for the CDR3: TGCGCCAGCAGCGCCTGGACTAGCGGGGCATCCTACGAGCAGTACTTC.

DNA for the CDR3: TGTGCCAGCTCATTAACCACAGCTAGCGGATCCTACGAGCAGTACTTC. It encodes CASSLTTASGSYEQYF. The rearrangement links TRBV18 to TRBJ2-7; 7 bases align to TRBD2. J lost 1 base, V lost 5 bases, and 11 bases had no gene match. The CDR3 spans 16 residues. Germline CDR1 reads KGHSH; CDR2 reads LQKENI. Combining the CDR3 with reference TRBV18 and TRBJ2-7 gives the whole variable domain NAGVMQNPRHLVRRRGQEARLRCSPMKGHSHVYWYRQLPEEGLKFMVYLQKENIIDESGMPKERFSAEFPKEGPSILRIQQVVRGDSAAYFCASSLTTASGSYEQYFGPGTRLTVT.

This clone was detected only a few times. The chain has TRBV15 and TRBJ2-3, with unresolved D. Between the trimmed V and J ends, which lost 1 base and 0 bases, there was a span of 11 bases. The V gene's germline CDR1 is LNHNV and CDR2 YYDKDF (reference sequence). The CDR3 loop spans 16 amino acids. CDR3 DNA sequence: TGTGCCACCAGCAGAGCAGAGGAATTAAGCACAGATACGCAGTATTTT. Translating gives CATSRAEELSTDTQYF.

The CDR3 reads CAWSVSGRGGYTF. DNA for the CDR3: TGTGCCTGGAGTGTAAGTGGTAGGGGAGGCTACACCTTC. V usage is TRBV30 and J usage is TRBJ1-2; tentative D call: TRBD1 (5 bases). Per the germline V gene, CDR1 is GTSNPN and CDR2 is SVGIG (reference sequence). The CDR3 is 13 residues long. With 0 bases removed from V and 8 bases from J, the gap between germline ends came to 13 bases. Together with reference TRBV30 and TRBJ1-2, the CDR3 gives the full variable domain: SQTIHQWPATLVQPVGSPLSLECTVEGTSNPNLYWYRQAAGRGLQLLFYSVGIGQISSEVPQNLSASRPQDRQFILSSKKLLLSDSGFYLCAWSVSGRGGYTFGSGTRLTVV.

This clone was counted at least ten times. The chain links TRBV28 to TRBJ2-1, with D possibly being TRBD2 (5 bases). Germline CDR1 reads MDHEN; CDR2 reads SYDVKM. Trimming took off 7 bases at V and 2 bases at J, with 21 bases between the two ends. The CDR3 totals 17 residues. In nucleotides, the CDR3 is TGTGCCAGCAACCCAATCGGACCCCCACTAGCCTACAATGAGCAGTTCTTC. Translating it yields CASNPIGPPLAYNEQFF.

This clone was detected only a few times. Other DNA sequences from this sample encode an identical CDR3 as well. The chain uses TRBV5-6 and TRBJ1-2; TRBD1 agrees at 7 bases. The germline gives CDR1 SGHDT, CDR2 YYEEEE. The ends lost 2 bases at V and 6 bases at J; junction bases unmatched: 1. The CDR3 spans 12 residues. The CDR3 sequence is CASSLGGDGYTF. CDR3 sequence (DNA): TGTGCCAGCAGCTTAGGGGGCGATGGCTACACCTTC.

The genes are TRBV6-6 and TRBJ2-7; 10 bases are a match to TRBD2. The V gene's germline CDR1 is MNHNY and CDR2 SVGAGI (reference sequence). J lost 0 bases, V lost 5 bases, and 7 bases had no gene match. This CDR3 has 16 residues. CDR3: CASSKTTSGFSYEQYF. DNA of the CDR3: TGTGCCAGCAGTAAGACGACTAGCGGGTTCTCCTACGAGCAGTACTTC.

V and J are TRBV18 and TRBJ2-3; the D gene is possibly TRBD2 (5 bases). The V end was cut by 0 bases, the J end by 5 bases, with 15 bases between. The CDR3 is 16 amino acids. In germline, CDR1 is KGHSH, CDR2 LQKENI. CDR3 nucleotides: TGTGCCAGCTCACCACCGGACCGCTTAGCGCTAGATACGCAGTATTTT. It encodes CASSPPDRLALDTQYF.